The source of this T cell receptor beta chain is a study of blood T cells in healthy people across ages. Study results and limitations: Higher diversity and more naive CD4+ cells were features of long-lived donors, compared to aged donors.

In each sample, at least 6 million PBMCs were isolated. As for this clonotype: Its antigen remains unidentified.

The CDR3 covers 16 residues. J was trimmed by 6 bases and V by 3 bases; bases with no gene match: 8. Per the germline V gene, CDR1 is KGHDR and CDR2 is SFDVKD. A J-beta primer mix and a sample-barcoded 5' primer were used in a second PCR of roughly 6 to 11 cycles. One entry per CDR3 protein, called by TCRdb with MiXCR from the 5' RACE reads. There are more than 800,000 distinct CDR3 sequences in the sample; less than 50% occur only once, and approximately 17% lies in the top ten. The gene calls are TRBV24-1 and TRBJ2-3, with 10 bases fitting TRBD1. Sequenced sample: blood. The TCR originated in a woman aged 55-69 years in good health. CDR3 protein: CATSDRTGGSMDTQYF. CDR3 nucleotides: TGTGCCACCAGTGATCGGACAGGGGGATCTATGGATACGCAGTATTTT.